This T cell receptor (beta chain) emerged from a study of resident and recirculating memory T cells in vitiligo. Study-level points and caveats: Sequences differed between biopsy sites and patients, suggesting private specificity. Vitiligo lesions lacked a unique dominant clone, and clonality varied.

Produced via immunoSEQ multiplex PCR; TCRdb's table is partial and in-frame only. Of tens of thousands of clones listed, 80% to 95% are singletons. Patients' lesions had not changed for the previous 6 months. No patient showed confetti depigmentation, a clinical sign of active disease. V lost 8 bases, J lost 1 base, and 17 bases lay in between. Looked up from germline, CDR1 is MNHNY and CDR2 is SVGAGI (reference sequence). This CDR3 comprises 15 residues. For this clone: Antigen unknown.

The clonotype comes from a male donor with vitiligo. Source material: blood. The V call is TRBV6-6, the J call TRBJ1-2, with D maybe TRBD1 (6 bases). The CDR3 coding sequence is TGTGCCAGCGACAGGTCCGCAGGCGGTAACTATGGCTACACCTTC. Residues: CASDRSAGGNYGYTF.